Below, one T cell receptor (beta chain) is given with its context. Its antigen specificity is not known. Nothing much larger sits one base from this clone, and base qualities are not available. The sample comes from a study of blood T cell repertoires in COVID-19 (dated by TCRdb to 2018 to 2021). Background on the whole study: Samples covering the acute and convalescent phases of COVID-19 were provided by collaborators in the United States, Italy and Spain. The prospective study material was composed of cDNA or gDNA derived from T cells, B-cell-depleted T cells, or PBMCs. Subjects who had been exposed to COVID-19, were actively infected with it, or had recovered from it provided the deeply sampled blood TCRbeta repertoires that made up the dataset. The repertoires were made available in a free public database intended to serve as a resource for research on the immune response to SARS-CoV-2. Samples were obtained from the ongoing ImmuneRACE study (first 160 participants) and from over a thousand subjects provided by 6 global collaborators. Sample metadata almost always included a de-identified subject ID, COVID-19 status, age in years and sex. HLA class I and class II types, where available, came from metadata supplied by the sample provider rather than from assay-based typing. What the research found in general, with its limitations: Clinical and demographic metadata were provided uncurated, with the amount varying by source and participant.

Collaborating institutions collected whole blood in K2EDTA tubes following their own protocols. For TCRbeta analysis, collaborators shipped samples as frozen whole blood, isolated PBMCs, or DNA extracted from either of those sample types. The immunoSEQ Assay, a bias-controlled multiplex PCR, was used to amplify TCRbeta CDR3 regions from genomic DNA. Regarding the original processing steps: Within the assay, amplification of reference gene primers was used to estimate how many nucleated cells each sample contained. To quantify the absolute abundance of each unique TCRbeta CDR3 rearrangement, sequence reads were collapsed and filtered. For each sample, productive Simpson clonality was calculated as the square root of Simpson's diversity index across productive rearrangements. The source is immuneACCESS, and TCRdb retained only in-frame sequences with V and J called. Part of the clones is not carried over; for the studies checked, unresolved V genes explain less than half of this, and the remainder is unexplained. V and J calls and clone size follow that table, whereas D and trimming were derived from the DNA. Recorded for this sample are roughly 250,000 clones; over 80% of them occurred a single time. Approximately 5.7% of the sample comes from the top ten.

CDR1 and CDR2 (MNHEY, SVGAGI) derive from the germline V gene. Between the V and J ends, shortened by 10 bases and 6 bases respectively, the junction contains 13 bases. The CDR3 goes from the cysteine to the phenylalanine over 11 residues. The DNA shown is the 33-base CDR3, in frame from base 1. The sequenced material came from peripheral blood. Recombination linked TRBV6-5 to TRBJ2-7; the D segment could be TRBD2, given 5 matching bases. This receptor was taken from a human donor in a cohort sampled during active COVID-19. The DNA reads as follows: TGTGCCACCTCTCGGGAAGTCGAGCAGTACTTC. It specifies CATSREVEQYF.